Below, one T cell receptor beta chain is given with its context. Data came from immunoSEQ multiplex PCR; TCRdb stores just in-frame clones and leaves some out. The sample consists of tens of thousands of clones, 90% to 95% of them appearing once. CDR3 length: 16 residues. Trimming removed 3 bases from V and 3 bases from J, with 15 bases in between. CDR1 is MNHEY and CDR2 is SVGAGI in the germline V gene. The data stem from a study of T cell changes during pregnancy in multiple sclerosis. The genes are TRBV6-5 and TRBJ1-3; D gene uncertain. The receptor was isolated from a female donor in good health, enrolled as a control in a pregnancy study. The source was peripheral blood, collected in the third trimester of pregnancy. The CDR3 here is CASSYDGQVVGNTIYF. CDR3 nucleotides: TGTGCCAGCAGTTATGATGGTCAGGTGGTTGGAAACACCATATATTTT.